This T cell receptor beta chain derives from a study of graft-versus-host responses after intestinal transplantation. Study conclusions and caveats: Where graft-donor T cell macrochimerism was present, patients had high graft-versus-host to host-versus-graft clonal ratios in allografts. GvH clones were found in recipient marrow; some appeared first in ileum or blood.

The CDR3 totals 15 residues. The ends were cut back, 4 bases at V and 5 bases at J, with 18 bases in the middle. CDR1 and CDR2 (germline): LNHDA, SQIVND (reference sequence). Regarding this clone: Its specificity is unknown.

Profiled with immunoSEQ multiplex PCR; TCRdb holds only in-frame clones, not every one. The sample lists over 100,000 clones, 93% occurring once. The material was unstimulated CD8+ T cells sorted from spleen or lymph node cells, obtained before transplant. This chain joins TRBV19 and TRBJ2-7; no definite D call. This TCR was sampled from a human donor who was the organ donor for an intestinal transplant. CDR3 sequence (DNA): TGTGCCAGTAGTAGTTGGGTGGCTGGAGTCGACGAGCAGTACTTC. Its translation is CASSSWVAGVDEQYF.